This T cell receptor beta chain was captured in a study of control samples from healthy donors and cancer patients. V lost 4 bases to trimming and J lost 4 bases; unmatched junction nucleotides: 2. This CDR3 is built from 13 residues. Assay used: immunoSEQ multiplex PCR; TCRdb lists only in-frame clones, some missing. This table has 70,000 to 75,000 clones, 87% appearing once. This TCR came from a woman between 50 and 59 years old in good health. The specimen was blood. The rearrangement uses TRBV12-3 or TRBV12-4 and TRBJ2-3; TRBD1 aligns across 7 bases. The CDR3 DNA is TGTGCCAGCAGTTACCAGGGGGCAGATACGCAGTATTTT. It codes for CASSYQGADTQYF.